This entry lists 31 T cell receptor beta chains sequenced from one sample in a study of preoperative IRX-2 immunotherapy in early breast cancer. Treatment reported: preoperative locoregional IRX-2 cytokine immunotherapy. Produced via immunoSEQ multiplex PCR; TCRdb's table is partial and in-frame only. The sample has approximately 96,000 clones, roughly 90% seen once. Specimen: tumor tissue, collected after IRX-2 immunotherapy. The receptor source for this set is a human donor with breast cancer.

This chain joins TRBV30 and TRBJ2-7; D is possibly TRBD2 (5 bases). CDR1 and CDR2 from the germline V gene are GTSNPN and SVGIG (reference sequence). This CDR3 has 12 residues. Trimming shortened V by 0 bases and J by 6 bases, and 9 bases separated the two germline ends. The CDR3 is CAWSVTGGEQYF. Written as DNA, the CDR3 is TGTGCCTGGAGTGTAACCGGAGGCGAGCAGTACTTC.

The J gene is TRBJ1-4, the V gene TRBV5-1; D unresolved. The CDR3 is made up of 14 amino acids. CDR1 is SGHRS and CDR2 is YFSETQ in the germline V gene. V shed 4 bases and J shed 6 bases, with 13 bases lying between them. The CDR3 DNA reads as TGCGCCAGCAGCCGTGTAGGTAGGGATGAAAAACTGTTTTTT. Amino acid sequence: CASSRVGRDEKLFF.

The chain links TRBV19 to TRBJ2-7; 10 nucleotides match TRBD2. The trim removed 3 bases at V and 1 base at J, leaving 0 bases unmatched. The CDR3 is made up of 14 amino acids. Germline CDR1 is LNHDA and CDR2 is SQIVND (reference sequence). Here the CDR3 reads CASSMGLASYEQYF. CDR3 DNA sequence: TGTGCCAGTAGTATGGGACTAGCGTCCTACGAGCAGTACTTC.

The CDR3 DNA reads as TGTGCCAGCAGTGAATGGGGGGACCACACTGAAGCTTTCTTT. Translation: CASSEWGDHTEAFF. V is TRBV25-1 and J is TRBJ1-1, with D tentatively TRBD1 (5 bases). CDR3 length: 14 amino acids. V was cut by 1 base and J by 3 bases, with 9 bases left in between. Per germline, CDR1 MGHDK and CDR2 SYGVNS.

This chain links TRBV11-3 with TRBJ1-4; 8 bases align to TRBD1. Trimming at V came to 5 bases and at J to 6 bases, leaving 5 bases not matched to a gene. The CDR3 loop spans 14 amino acids. Germline-derived CDR1 and CDR2 are SGHNT and YENEEA. Written as DNA, the CDR3 is TGTGCCAGCAGCCTCCGGGACAGGCATGAAAAACTGTTTTTT. Translation: CASSLRDRHEKLFF.

The V call is TRBV12-5, the J call TRBJ1-3; D call uncertain. V dropped 0 bases and J dropped 0 bases, with 15 bases sitting between them. CDR3 length equals 18 residues. The germline CDR1 and CDR2 sequences are LGHNT and FRNRAP. CDR3 coding DNA: TGTGCTAGTGGTTTGGTACTACACGTTTCCGACTCTGGAAACACCATATATTTT. This gives the protein CASGLVLHVSDSGNTIYF.

The chain is built from TRBV5-1 and TRBJ1-5; D remains ambiguous. The CDR3 has 14 residues. Looked up from germline, CDR1 is SGHRS and CDR2 is YFSETQ. The V end lost 2 bases, the J end lost 2 bases, and 8 bases lay between the germline ends. CDR3 protein: CASSFAGGNQPQHF. The CDR3 nucleotides are TGCGCCAGCAGCTTTGCGGGTGGCAATCAGCCCCAGCATTTT.

The J gene is TRBJ2-3, the V gene TRBV7-7, with D maybe TRBD2 (5 bases). CDR3 size: 14 residues. The germline V gene encodes CDR1 SSHAT and CDR2 FNYEAQ (reference sequence). The germline V and J ends were trimmed by 5 bases and 4 bases, with 13 bases remaining between them. The CDR3 DNA follows: TGTGCCAGCAGCGTTCGGACTGGCCCAGATACGCAGTATTTT. It yields the protein CASSVRTGPDTQYF.

The V call is TRBV11-3, the J call TRBJ1-2, with a tentative D call TRBD1 (5 bases). The CDR3 contains 15 residues. Deletions cut 5 bases from V and 4 bases from J, with 17 bases between. Germline CDR1 reads SGHNT; CDR2 reads YENEEA. CDR3 amino acids: CASSLPRRGFYGYTF. CDR3 coding DNA: TGTGCCAGCAGCCTCCCGAGAAGGGGCTTCTATGGCTACACCTTC.

The J gene is TRBJ2-7, the V gene TRBV28, with 7 bases lining up with TRBD2. Germline V gives CDR1 MDHEN, CDR2 SYDVKM. The CDR3 consists of 14 residues. The junction had 5 bases not matched to a gene; V was cut back by 2 bases and J by 4 bases. CDR3 sequence: CASSLGRGTYEQYF. CDR3 nucleotides: TGTGCCAGCAGTTTAGGGAGGGGAACTTACGAGCAGTACTTC.

This clone has more than one count but fewer than ten. V and J are TRBV5-1 and TRBJ2-3, with D tentatively TRBD2 (6 bases). The germline V gene has CDR1 SGHRS and CDR2 YFSETQ. This CDR3 has 16 amino acids. Trimming pared 0 bases from V and 2 bases from J, leaving 13 bases between. CDR3 sequence reads: CASSLGVAEDTDTQYF. The CDR3 DNA follows: TGCGCCAGCAGCTTGGGCGTAGCGGAGGACACAGATACGCAGTATTTT.

This chain links TRBV10-3 with TRBJ2-3; D possibly matches TRBD1 or TRBD2 (6 bases each). V lost 2 bases, J lost 6 bases, and 15 bases lay in between. Germline V gene lookup returns CDR1 ENHRY and CDR2 SYGVKD. The CDR3 length is 15 residues. The CDR3 sequence is CAISEPGAGRDTQYF. The CDR3 DNA follows: TGTGCCATCAGTGAGCCGGGGGCGGGGAGGGATACGCAGTATTTT.

The rearrangement joins TRBV14 to TRBJ2-7; a weak D match, TRBD1 (5 bases). The CDR3 is 14 amino acids. The V and J ends lost 4 bases and 5 bases respectively, with 15 bases between them. Germline CDR1 is SGHDN and CDR2 is FVKESK. The CDR3 loop reads CASSLGYPRDEQYF. The CDR3, as DNA: TGTGCCAGCAGCCTCGGCTACCCCAGGGACGAGCAGTACTTC.

The chain has TRBV28 and TRBJ2-5, with D possibly being TRBD1 (5 bases). Germline V lookup: CDR1 MDHEN, CDR2 SYDVKM. The V end lost 10 bases, the J end lost 5 bases, and 17 bases lay between the germline ends. The CDR3 sequence is 13 residues long. The CDR3 protein is CAIVSRVEETQYF. The DNA of the CDR3 is TGTGCCATCGTAAGCAGGGTAGAGGAGACCCAGTACTTC.

The chain links TRBV7-2 to TRBJ1-1, with TRBD1 matching 7 bases. The CDR3 runs to 16 residues. Germline CDR1 reads SGHTA; CDR2 reads FQGNSA. After removal of 2 bases from V and 4 bases from J, the junction contained 10 bases not matched to a gene. DNA of the CDR3: TGTGCCAGCAGCTTATCAAGGGGGCCCGGTAGCACTGAAGCTTTCTTT. Its translation: CASSLSRGPGSTEAFF.

The chain couples TRBV28 to TRBJ1-5; D unclear. V shed 5 bases and J shed 3 bases, with 14 bases lying between them. Germline CDR1 and CDR2: MDHEN and SYDVKM. This CDR3 is 15 amino acids long. The CDR3 loop is CASSHRALINQPQHF. The CDR3 DNA follows: TGTGCCAGCAGTCACAGAGCTCTGATCAATCAGCCCCAGCATTTT.

The chain carries TRBV11-3 and TRBJ2-2; D possibly corresponds to TRBD2 (5 bases). Trimming pared 5 bases from V and 0 bases from J, leaving 13 bases between. Germline V gives CDR1 SGHNT, CDR2 YENEEA. This CDR3 is 16 amino acids long. The CDR3 spells CASSPLSGTNTGELFF. CDR3 DNA sequence: TGTGCCAGCAGCCCCCTGAGCGGAACGAACACCGGGGAGCTGTTTTTT.

The V call is TRBV11-3, the J call TRBJ2-1; TRBD2 matches at 12 bases. This CDR3 is 16 amino acids long. CDR1 SGHNT and CDR2 YENEEA come from the germline V gene. V was pared by 5 bases and J by 10 bases, with 12 bases of the junction left unmatched. CDR3 loop: CASSPPTSGGFREQFF. The CDR3 nucleotides read TGTGCCAGCAGCCCGCCGACTAGCGGGGGTTTCCGGGAGCAGTTCTTC. Together with reference TRBV11-3 and TRBJ2-1, the CDR3 gives the full variable domain: EAGVVQSPRYKIIEKKQPVAFWCNPISGHNTLYWYLQNLGQGPELLIRYENEEAVDDSQLPKDRFSAERLKGVDSTLKIQPAELGDSAVYLCASSPPTSGGFREQFFGPGTRLTVL.

The chain couples TRBV30 to TRBJ2-5; D might be TRBD1 or TRBD2, each matching 5 bases. CDR3 length: 13 residues. Trimming cost V 5 bases and J 5 bases, with 15 bases left between them. Per germline, CDR1 GTSNPN and CDR2 SVGIG (reference sequence). The CDR3 sequence: CAWGAGTVETQYF. The CDR3 DNA follows: TGTGCCTGGGGGGCGGGTACGGTGGAGACCCAGTACTTC.

The V gene is TRBV1, the J gene TRBJ1-6; TRBD1 is the table's D call and was not checked against the DNA. TRBV1 is recorded as a pseudogene. The length of the CDR3 is 15 residues. CDR3 nucleotide sequence: TGCGCCAGCAGCCAAGAAAGGACAGTTTATTCACCCCTCCACTTT. Its protein product is CASSQERTVYSPLHF.

The rearrangement links TRBV28 to TRBJ1-4; 9 bases are shared with TRBD1. Germline V gene sequence: CDR1 MDHEN, CDR2 SYDVKM. J was trimmed by 7 bases and V by 6 bases; bases with no gene match: 6. The CDR3 is made up of 14 amino acids. In DNA form, the CDR3 reads TGTGCCAGCAGCCCGGGACAGGGTGGTGAAAAACTGTTTTTT. This gives the protein CASSPGQGGEKLFF. The full variable domain, with the rest looked up from reference TRBV28 and TRBJ1-4, is DVKVTQSSRYLVKRTGEKVFLECVQDMDHENMFWYRQDPGLGLRLIYFSYDVKMKEKGDIPEGYSVSREKKERFSLILESASTNQTSMYLCASSPGQGGEKLFFGSGTQLSVL.

The V gene is TRBV7-1, the J gene TRBJ1-5; TRBD1 agrees at 11 bases. TRBV7-1 is placed among ORFs of uncertain function. V dropped 4 bases and J dropped 3; count of bases not matched to a gene: 8. This CDR3 has 17 residues. This CDR3 is CASSLGQGARDNQPQHF. For the CDR3, the DNA is TGTGCCAGCAGCTTAGGACAGGGGGCACGGGACAATCAGCCCCAGCATTTT.

This clone has only one observation. This chain links TRBV5-1 with TRBJ1-2; TRBD1 matches at 9 bases. Unmatched junction bases numbered 6, after V lost 4 bases and J lost 5 bases. The V gene's germline CDR1 is SGHRS and CDR2 YFSETQ. The CDR3 loop spans 14 amino acids. CDR3 region: CASSVTGGEYGYTF. As DNA, the CDR3 is TGCGCCAGCAGCGTAACAGGGGGCGAATATGGCTACACCTTC.

The chain links TRBV28 to TRBJ1-5; D is ambiguous. The germline V and J ends were trimmed by 2 bases and 3 bases, with 11 bases remaining between them. Looked up from germline, CDR1 is MDHEN and CDR2 is SYDVKM. This CDR3 is 15 amino acids long. In nucleotides, the CDR3 is TGTGCCAGCAGTTTAGTTGGGGTCCCCAATCAGCCCCAGCATTTT. Its protein product is CASSLVGVPNQPQHF.

The chain employs TRBV28 and TRBJ1-2; the D gene is possibly TRBD1 (5 bases). The CDR3 contains 12 residues. V was cut by 7 bases and J by 2 bases, with 8 bases left in between. The germline CDR1 and CDR2 sequences are MDHEN and SYDVKM. The CDR3 loop reads CASTGLNYGYTF. CDR3 coding DNA: TGTGCCAGCACGGGACTCAACTATGGCTACACCTTC.

V is TRBV5-1 and J is TRBJ1-4; 8 bases are a match to TRBD1. Trimming at V came to 4 bases and at J to 3 bases, leaving 14 bases not matched to a gene. Germline CDR1 and CDR2: SGHRS and YFSETQ. The CDR3 covers 18 residues. The CDR3 reads CASSALGQGGGANEKLFF. As DNA, the CDR3 is TGCGCCAGCAGCGCCCTTGGACAGGGTGGGGGTGCTAATGAAAAACTGTTTTTT.

This clone has just one count. CDR3 sequence: CASSRQIGTSETQYF. CDR3 bases: TGTGCCAGCAGCCGTCAAATCGGGACCTCGGAGACCCAGTACTTC. The V and J genes are TRBV7-6 and TRBJ2-5; D could derive from TRBD1 or TRBD2 (5 bases each). CDR1 and CDR2 (germline): SGHVS, FNYEAQ. This CDR3 has 15 residues. The germline V and J ends were trimmed by 5 bases and 5 bases, with 18 bases remaining between them. Together with reference TRBV7-6 and TRBJ2-5, the CDR3 gives the full variable domain: GAGVSQSPRYKVTKRGQDVALRCDPISGHVSLYWYRQALGQGPEFLTYFNYEAQQDKSGLPNDRFSAERPEGSISTLTIQRTEQRDSAMYRCASSRQIGTSETQYFGPGTRLLVL.

This clone was seen only once. The chain joins TRBV15 to TRBJ2-7, with 10 bases matching TRBD2. Germline V gene sequence: CDR1 LNHNV, CDR2 YYDKDF (reference sequence). The CDR3 runs to 16 residues. Trimming took 0 bases from V and 5 from J; bases not matched to a gene: 7. CDR3 coding DNA: TGTGCCACCAGCAGAGATCTGGCTAGCGGGGGCGACGAGCAGTACTTC. Amino acid sequence: CATSRDLASGGDEQYF.

V gene TRBV18 combines with J gene TRBJ1-1; D gene uncertain. The CDR3 has 12 amino acids. Germline V gives CDR1 KGHSH, CDR2 LQKENI. Trimming removed 6 bases from V and 0 bases from J, with 5 bases in between. The CDR3 sequence is CASSIMNTEAFF. The CDR3 DNA reads TGTGCCAGCTCGATCATGAACACTGAAGCTTTCTTT.

The chain combines TRBV18 with TRBJ1-1; D is uncertain. This CDR3 spans 13 amino acids. Germline loops: CDR1 KGHSH, CDR2 LQKENI. The germline V and J ends were trimmed by 2 bases and 4 bases, with 8 bases remaining between them. CDR3 in DNA: TGTGCCAGCTCACCAGGGATCCGCACTGAAGCTTTCTTT. Protein sequence: CASSPGIRTEAFF.

There are a few counts of this clone. The chain's CDR3 is CASSPIQGLGQTIYF. Here the CDR3 DNA reads TGTGCCAGCAGCCCTATACAGGGACTTGGCCAAACCATATATTTT. J is TRBJ1-3 and V is TRBV6-8, with a possible D match to TRBD1 (6 bases). Trimming pared 6 bases from V and 10 bases from J, leaving 22 bases between. Germline V CDR1 and CDR2: MNHGY, SAAAGT. CDR3 size: 15 residues.